What follows are 11 T cell receptor beta chains derived from one specimen sequenced in a study of cytomegalovirus exposure and HLA in healthy donors. Primers: 60 Vbeta forward and 13 Jbeta reverse. TCRdb keeps only in-frame clones here, not all; method: immunoSEQ multiplex PCR. Seen here are around 140,000 clones, just under 75% observed once, and the top ten hold under 2%. The sample consisted of PBMCs. These TCRs come from a woman between 18 and 29 years old in good health and CMV-seronegative.

This chain joins TRBV19 and TRBJ1-1, with D perhaps TRBD1 (6 bases). The germline CDR1 and CDR2 sequences are LNHDA and SQIVND (reference sequence). Deletions cut 3 bases from V and 1 base from J, with 15 bases between. There are 16 residues in the CDR3. CDR3 bases: TGTGCCAGTAGTATGGGGGAGACAGGTCCGAACACTGAAGCTTTCTTT. It specifies CASSMGETGPNTEAFF.

The rearrangement uses TRBV6-1 and TRBJ2-3; 10 nucleotides align to TRBD2. The CDR3 runs to 15 residues. The J segment lost 6 bases and the V segment lost 10 bases, leaving 13 bases of the junction unmatched. Germline assignment: CDR1 MNHNS and CDR2 SASEGT. CDR3 in DNA: TGTGCCACATTGCCAGGGACTAGCGATGCCGATACGCAGTATTTT. It specifies CATLPGTSDADTQYF.

This clone was observed a few times. This chain uses TRBV15 with TRBJ2-1, with D perhaps matching TRBD2 (6 bases). CDR1 and CDR2 from the germline V gene are LNHNV and YYDKDF (reference sequence). Deletions cut 3 bases from V and 9 bases from J, with 21 bases between. This CDR3 has 16 amino acids. CDR3 nucleotides: TGTGCCACCAGCAGGGGGGAGGCGGGGCTAAGGGGTGAGCAGTTCTTC. Its translation: CATSRGEAGLRGEQFF.

This clone turned up a few times. V is TRBV6-4 and J is TRBJ1-1; D call uncertain. This CDR3 comprises 13 residues. The germline V gene encodes CDR1 MRHNA and CDR2 SNTAGT. Trimming shortened V by 8 bases and J by 0 bases, and 10 bases separated the two germline ends. DNA for the CDR3: TGTGCCAGCCGTCAAGACATGAACACTGAAGCTTTCTTT. Protein: CASRQDMNTEAFF.

This sequence joins TRBV4-2 and TRBJ1-1; D remains ambiguous. The V gene's germline CDR1 is LGHNA and CDR2 YNFKEQ. The CDR3 totals 15 residues. Trimming stripped 5 bases from V and 1 base from J, with 14 bases between. DNA of the CDR3: TGTGCCAGCAGCTCCCGACTTGTCCAGAACACTGAAGCTTTCTTT. Amino acid sequence: CASSSRLVQNTEAFF.

The chain joins TRBV9 to TRBJ2-3; unclear D gene. Trimming took off 1 base at V and 2 bases at J, with 14 bases between the two ends. The CDR3 is 16 amino acids. Per the germline V gene, CDR1 is SGDLS and CDR2 is YYNGEE. This CDR3 reads CASSVSARAITDTQYF. In nucleotides, the CDR3 is TGTGCCAGCAGCGTATCAGCTCGAGCGATCACAGATACGCAGTATTTT.

The V gene is TRBV6-5, the J gene TRBJ2-7; D not resolved. The CDR3 sequence is 16 residues long. V was pared by 0 bases and J by 0 bases, with 12 bases between. Looked up from germline, CDR1 is MNHEY and CDR2 is SVGAGI. The CDR3 DNA sequence: TGTGCCAGCAGTTACTCGGTGCCACAGCACTCCTACGAGCAGTACTTC. Protein: CASSYSVPQHSYEQYF.

This clone appeared a single time. A read error may account for a junction end that differs from germline. V is TRBV13 and J is TRBJ2-4, with 10 bases aligning to TRBD1. The CDR3 totals 15 residues. Germline assignment: CDR1 PRHDT and CDR2 FYEKMQ (reference sequence). CDR3 sequence: CASSLGDRGYNSQYF. The CDR3 bases are TGTGCCAGCAGCTTAGGGGACAGGGGGTATAACAGTCAGTACTTC.

The J gene is TRBJ2-5, the V gene TRBV10-3; D is uncertain. The CDR3 is 12 residues long. Trimming took 2 bases from V and 1 from J, leaving 2 bases between them. The germline V gene encodes CDR1 ENHRY and CDR2 SYGVKD. The CDR3 loop is CAISELQETQYF. Here the CDR3 DNA reads TGTGCCATCAGTGAGCTCCAAGAGACCCAGTACTTC.

This clone was counted between two and nine times. V usage is TRBV28 and J usage is TRBJ1-5; a possible D gene is TRBD1 (5 bases). In germline, CDR1 is MDHEN, CDR2 SYDVKM. Trimming pared 8 bases from V and 3 bases from J, leaving 14 bases between. The CDR3 contains 14 residues. The CDR3 DNA reads TGTGCCAGCCTTATGACAGCACTCAATCAGCCCCAGCATTTT. Protein: CASLMTALNQPQHF.

The chain has TRBV18 and TRBJ1-1; D remains unclear. The CDR3 contains 12 residues. The V gene lost 8 bases and the J gene lost 1 base, with 8 bases spanning the gap. Germline V CDR1 and CDR2: KGHSH, LQKENI. DNA for the CDR3: TGTGCCAGCCTGTACAGGAACACTGAAGCTTTCTTT. Amino acids: CASLYRNTEAFF.